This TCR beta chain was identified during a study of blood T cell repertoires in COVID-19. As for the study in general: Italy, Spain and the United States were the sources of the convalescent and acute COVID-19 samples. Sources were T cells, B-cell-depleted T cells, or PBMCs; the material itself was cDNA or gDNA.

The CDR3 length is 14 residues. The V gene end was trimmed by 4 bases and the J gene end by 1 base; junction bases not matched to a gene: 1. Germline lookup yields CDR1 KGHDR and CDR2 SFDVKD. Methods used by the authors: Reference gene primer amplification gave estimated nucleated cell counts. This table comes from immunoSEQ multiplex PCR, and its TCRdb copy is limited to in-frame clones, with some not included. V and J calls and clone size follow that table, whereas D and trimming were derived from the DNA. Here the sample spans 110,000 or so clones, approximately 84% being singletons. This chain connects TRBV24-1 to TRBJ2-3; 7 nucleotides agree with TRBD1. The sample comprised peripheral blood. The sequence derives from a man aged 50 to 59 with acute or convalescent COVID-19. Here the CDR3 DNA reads TGTGCCACCAGTGAAACAGGGGGCACAGATACGCAGTATTTT. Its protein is CATSETGGTDTQYF.